Sequencing of this T cell receptor beta chain was carried out in a study of cytomegalovirus exposure and HLA in healthy donors. It was with 60 Vbeta and 13 Jbeta primers that the PCR ran. Sequencing was performed with immunoSEQ multiplex PCR; in TCRdb, only in-frame clones are kept and a portion is missing. The table shows 200,000 or so clones, with approximately 78% occurring only once. Those who donated were healthy bone marrow donors. For this clone: The antigen is undetermined.

Whole-study findings and limits: Later examination showed HLA-associated TCR beta chains had greater clonal expansion than equally common others. Analysis was carried out at a later point, and it linked a missense DCLRE1C variant to TCR beta V- and J-gene trimming.

V was trimmed by 3 bases and J by 0 bases, leaving 12 bases between them. The CDR3 spans 17 residues. CDR1 is MDHEN and CDR2 is SYDVKM in the germline V gene. The receptor's source is a woman aged 45-65 years in good health and CMV-seropositive. The rearrangement joins TRBV28 to TRBJ1-6; D call uncertain. Material: PBMCs. CDR3 sequence reads: CASSFAKLSSYNSPLHF. In nucleotides, the CDR3 is TGTGCCAGCAGTTTCGCGAAGTTGAGCTCCTATAATTCACCCCTCCACTTT.